This TCR beta chain originates from a study of T-cell reconstitution after alpha-beta-depleted transplantation in children listed by TCRdb under 2016. In the study overall: The study quantitatively tracked T-cell immune reconstitution after TCRalphabeta/CD19-depleted allogeneic hematopoietic cell transplantation in children using TCR repertoire profiling. Overall results and qualifications from the work: Over the following months the frequencies of hyperexpanded clones went down, and after one year T-cell counts and TCRbeta diversity were mostly credited to newly produced T cells. In some patients, the high TCRbeta diversity seen at day 60 was put down to recipient T cells and intrathymic progenitors that had survived conditioning. The apparently early alphabetaT-cell count recovery about two months after transplant was reportedly dependent on only several hundred rapidly expanded clones derived from non-depleted graft cells.

This clonotype occurred many times. Its antigen has not been determined. No base quality values were provided; no much bigger clone lies one nucleotide off. In the paper's terms, the treatment or condition label means: allogeneic hematopoietic cell transplantation with graft depleted of TCRalphabeta T cells and CD19 B cells. The children who served as transplant recipients had been given grafts of TCRalphabeta/CD19-depleted allogeneic hematopoietic cells. Library preparation used PCR. TCRdb lists the instrument as Illumina HiSeq 2500. Molecular barcoding was employed in the preparation of TCR libraries, with unique molecular identifiers being used to normalize TCRbeta repertoire quantification. The public reads were run again by TCRdb, first through fastp at Q25 and then through MiXCR, and only productive beta chains were kept. One record per CDR3 amino acid sequence lists the most common genes and DNA. A total of 400,000 to 550,000 distinct CDR3 sequences appear in this sample, roughly a tenth of them only once. The ten most abundant clones make up roughly 2% of the sample.

The CDR3 goes from the cysteine to the phenylalanine over 15 residues. The only DNA kept is the CDR3, 45 bases in frame from the first base. Relative to germline, V is missing 1 base and J is missing 7 bases, with 7 bases of the junction outside any gene match. CDR1 and CDR2, per the germline V gene, are SGHRS and YFSETQ. Sequenced here: PBMCs, sampled before TCRalphabeta/CD19-depleted stem cell transplant. The V gene is TRBV5-1 and the J gene is TRBJ2-1; 8 nucleotides in the junction match TRBD2. This TCR was sampled from a child aged 2 to 15 with inherited bone marrow failure, due to receive a stem cell transplant. The DNA reads TGCGCCAGCAGCTTGACTAGCGGTGGATGGAATGAGCAGTTCTTC. Its protein product is CASSLTSGGWNEQFF.